Each of the 10 T cell receptor beta chains below was sequenced from the same sample in a study of CD8 T cells in ankylosing spondylitis. General observations from the study: A motif in TCR beta, a set of roughly eight highly homologous variants, appeared characteristic of ankylosing spondylitis blood.

TCRdb passed the 5' RACE reads through MiXCR, listing each CDR3 protein once. The table includes around 430,000 distinct CDR3 sequences, approximately 17% detected once. These receptors' antigens are unknown. Sequenced material: blood, either unsorted or a sorted T cell fraction (not recorded which). These receptors all stem from a male donor with ankylosing spondylitis.

This clonotype was recorded a few times. V and J are TRBV20-1 and TRBJ1-4; tentatively, D is TRBD1 (5 bases). Trimming took off 3 bases at V and 2 bases at J, with 10 bases between the two ends. Germline-derived CDR1 and CDR2 are DFQATT and SNEGSKA (reference sequence). The CDR3 sequence is 14 residues long. The CDR3 DNA reads TGCAGTGCTAGTTGGGGCGGGACTAATGAAAAACTGTTTTTT. This gives the protein CSASWGGTNEKLFF.

This clonotype showed up just a few times. The chain carries TRBV5-1 and TRBJ1-3, with a weak D call TRBD1 (5 bases). CDR1 is SGHRS, CDR2 YFSETQ, per germline. V lost 4 bases and J lost 3, with 14 bases in between. The CDR3 sequence is 15 residues long. The CDR3 DNA reads TGCGCCAGCAGCCCCCGTTGGGGGGATGGAAACACCATATATTTT. It specifies CASSPRWGDGNTIYF.

The CDR3 sequence: CSAAPLAGIQETQYF. DNA for the CDR3: TGCAGTGCCGCCCCTCTCGCGGGGATCCAAGAGACCCAGTACTTC. The chain couples TRBV20-1 to TRBJ2-5; D is possibly TRBD2 (6 bases). V was trimmed by 6 bases and J by 1 base, leaving 18 bases between them. This CDR3 region has 15 residues. Germline CDR1 reads DFQATT; CDR2 reads SNEGSKA (reference sequence).

This clonotype came up a few times. This chain uses TRBV5-1 with TRBJ1-1, with D tentatively TRBD1 (5 bases). Trimming took 4 bases from V and 4 from J, leaving 11 bases between them. The CDR3 covers 13 residues. Germline V gives CDR1 SGHRS, CDR2 YFSETQ. The CDR3 bases are TGCGCCAGCAGCCCCCAGGGCCCCACTGAAGCTTTCTTT. Translation gives CASSPQGPTEAFF.

The chain couples TRBV2 to TRBJ2-1, with 7 positions matching TRBD1. With V trimmed by 6 bases and J by 8 bases, 16 bases remained unmatched. The CDR3 spans 16 residues. Germline CDR1 is SNHLY and CDR2 is FYNNEI. CDR3 sequence reads: CASSPTGRQGSHEQFF. The CDR3 nucleotides are TGTGCCAGCAGCCCCACAGGCCGACAGGGTAGCCATGAGCAGTTCTTC.

The chain employs TRBV6-2 or TRBV6-3 and TRBJ1-1; 10 bases map to TRBD1. V shed 8 bases, J shed 2 bases, and the junction held 8 bases outside the gene matches. The CDR3 has 15 amino acids. The V gene's germline CDR1 is MNHEY and CDR2 SVGEGT. CDR3 nucleotides: TGTGCCAGCTTATCCGGGACAGGGGATAACACTGAAGCTTTCTTT. Translation gives CASLSGTGDNTEAFF.

Many counts were recorded for this clonotype. This chain links TRBV6-1 with TRBJ1-2; D is perhaps TRBD1 (6 bases). In germline, CDR1 is MNHNS, CDR2 SASEGT. Trimming left V 0 bases short and J 6 bases short, with 17 bases between. There are 16 residues in the CDR3. The CDR3 loop is CASSEAGTGRINGYTF. CDR3 sequence (DNA): TGTGCCAGCAGTGAAGCGGGAACAGGGAGAATCAATGGCTACACCTTC.

There are many counts of this clonotype. This chain uses TRBV28 with TRBJ2-1; TRBD2 aligns across 7 bases. The V segment lost 5 bases and the J segment 4 bases; nucleotides outside the gene matches: 5. Germline CDR1 MDHEN, CDR2 SYDVKM. The CDR3 has 14 residues. The CDR3 sequence: CASSGGSAYNEQFF. The CDR3 DNA reads as TGTGCCAGCAGTGGCGGGAGTGCTTACAATGAGCAGTTCTTC.

CDR3 coding DNA: TGTGCCAGCAGTTGGATCGGGTCAGGGCCTGTCCGACAAGAGACCCAGTACTTC. As protein: CASSWIGSGPVRQETQYF. This chain joins TRBV28 and TRBJ2-5, with D maybe TRBD1 (5 bases). The CDR3 length is 18 residues. Trimming removed 4 bases from V and 2 bases from J, with 23 bases in between. Germline V gene lookup returns CDR1 MDHEN and CDR2 SYDVKM.

This chain connects TRBV6-1 to TRBJ2-3; D is ambiguous. Germline V gene data show CDR1 as MNHNS and CDR2 as SASEGT. The CDR3 length is 12 residues. Trimming cost V 2 bases and J 2 bases, with 2 bases left between them. CDR3 loop: CASSEPTDTQYF. The CDR3 nucleotides read TGTGCCAGCAGTGAACCCACAGATACGCAGTATTTT.